This entry concerns a single TCR beta chain. This record belongs to a study of blood T cell repertoires in COVID-19. Across the whole study: Nucleic acid was either cDNA or gDNA, and it came from T cells, B-cell-depleted T cells, or PBMCs.

In the authors' workflow: Nucleated cell counts were estimated from reference gene primer amplification. Produced via immunoSEQ multiplex PCR; TCRdb's table is partial and in-frame only. D and trimming were read from the DNA, whereas the V and J calls and clone size are those reported in that table. This table has more than 65,000 clones, about 83% appearing once. Germline values: CDR1 LGHNA, CDR2 YSLEER. V lost 1 base to trimming and J lost 5 bases, with 9 bases between them. The CDR3 extends over 15 amino acids. Material for sequencing was peripheral blood. This TCR came from a man aged 50 to 60 with active COVID-19. This chain uses TRBV4-3 with TRBJ1-6, with no clear D. In DNA form, the CDR3 reads TGCGCCAGCAGCCAAGGCCAGACAAATAATTCACCCCTCCACTTT. As protein: CASSQGQTNNSPLHF.